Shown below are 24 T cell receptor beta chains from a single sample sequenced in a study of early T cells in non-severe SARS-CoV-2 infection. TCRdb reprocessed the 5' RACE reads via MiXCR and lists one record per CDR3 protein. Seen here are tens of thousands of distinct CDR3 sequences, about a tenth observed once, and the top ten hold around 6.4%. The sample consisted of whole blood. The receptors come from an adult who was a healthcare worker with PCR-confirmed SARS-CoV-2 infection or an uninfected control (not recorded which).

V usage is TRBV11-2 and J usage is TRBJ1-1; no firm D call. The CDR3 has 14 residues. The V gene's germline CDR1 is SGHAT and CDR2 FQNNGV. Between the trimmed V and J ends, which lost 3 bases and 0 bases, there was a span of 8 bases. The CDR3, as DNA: TGTGCCAGCAGCTTTGGTCTTGTGAACACTGAAGCTTTCTTT. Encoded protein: CASSFGLVNTEAFF.

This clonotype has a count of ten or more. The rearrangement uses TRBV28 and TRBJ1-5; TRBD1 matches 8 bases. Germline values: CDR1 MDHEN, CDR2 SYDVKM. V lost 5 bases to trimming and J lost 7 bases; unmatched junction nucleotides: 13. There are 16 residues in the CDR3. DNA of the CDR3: TGTGCCAGCAGTCCCCTGCGGACAGGGAGTAAGCAGCCCCAGCATTTT. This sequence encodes CASSPLRTGSKQPQHF.

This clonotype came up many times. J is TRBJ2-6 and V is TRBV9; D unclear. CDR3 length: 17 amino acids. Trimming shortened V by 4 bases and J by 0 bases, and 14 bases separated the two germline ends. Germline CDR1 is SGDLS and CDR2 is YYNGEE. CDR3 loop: CASSPRLSASGANVLTF. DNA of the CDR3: TGTGCCAGCAGCCCGAGGTTGAGTGCCTCTGGGGCCAACGTCCTGACTTTC.

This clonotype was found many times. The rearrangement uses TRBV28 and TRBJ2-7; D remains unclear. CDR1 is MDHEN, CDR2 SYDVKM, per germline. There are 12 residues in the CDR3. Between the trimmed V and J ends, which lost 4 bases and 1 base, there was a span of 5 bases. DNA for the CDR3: TGTGCCAGCAGTTCGCAGTCCTACGAGCAGTACTTC. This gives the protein CASSSQSYEQYF.

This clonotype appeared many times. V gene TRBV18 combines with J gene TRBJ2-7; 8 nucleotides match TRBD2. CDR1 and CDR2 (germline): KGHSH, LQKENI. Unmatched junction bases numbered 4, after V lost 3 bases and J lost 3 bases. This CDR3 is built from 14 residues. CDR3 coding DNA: TGTGCCAGCTCACCCGGGACTAGTAACTACGAGCAGTACTTC. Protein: CASSPGTSNYEQYF. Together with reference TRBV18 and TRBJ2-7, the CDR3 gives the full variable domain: NAGVMQNPRHLVRRRGQEARLRCSPMKGHSHVYWYRQLPEEGLKFMVYLQKENIIDESGMPKERFSAEFPKEGPSILRIQQVVRGDSAAYFCASSPGTSNYEQYFGPGTRLTVT.

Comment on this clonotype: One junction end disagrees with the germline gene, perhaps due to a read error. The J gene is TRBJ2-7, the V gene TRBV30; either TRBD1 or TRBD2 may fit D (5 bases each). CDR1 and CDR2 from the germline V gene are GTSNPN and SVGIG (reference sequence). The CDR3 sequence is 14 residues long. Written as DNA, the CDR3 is TGTGCCTGGAGTGCCCCTGGGGGAAGCTACCAGCAGTACTTC. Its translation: CAWSAPGGSYQQYF.

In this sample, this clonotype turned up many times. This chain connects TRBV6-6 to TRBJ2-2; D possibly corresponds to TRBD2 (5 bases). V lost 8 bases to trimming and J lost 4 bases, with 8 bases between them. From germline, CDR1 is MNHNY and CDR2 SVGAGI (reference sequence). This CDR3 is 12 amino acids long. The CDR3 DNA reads TGTGCCAGCTTTGGGAGCACCGGGGAGCTGTTTTTT. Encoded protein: CASFGSTGELFF.

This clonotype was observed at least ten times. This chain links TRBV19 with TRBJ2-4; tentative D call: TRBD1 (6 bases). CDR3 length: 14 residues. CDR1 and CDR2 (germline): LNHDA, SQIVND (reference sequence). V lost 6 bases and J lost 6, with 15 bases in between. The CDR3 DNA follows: TGTGCCAGTAGAGGCAGGGACACCCTAAACATTCAGTACTTC. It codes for CASRGRDTLNIQYF.

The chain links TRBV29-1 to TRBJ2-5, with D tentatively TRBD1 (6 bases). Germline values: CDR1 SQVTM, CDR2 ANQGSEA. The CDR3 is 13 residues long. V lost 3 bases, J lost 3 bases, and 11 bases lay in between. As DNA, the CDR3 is TGCAGCGTTGATAGGACAGCTAAAGAGACCCAGTACTTC. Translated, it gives CSVDRTAKETQYF.

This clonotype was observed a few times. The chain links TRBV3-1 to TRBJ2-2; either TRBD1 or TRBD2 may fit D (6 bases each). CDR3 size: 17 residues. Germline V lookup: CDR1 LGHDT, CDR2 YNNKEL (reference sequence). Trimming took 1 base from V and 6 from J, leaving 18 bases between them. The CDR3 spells CASSQAGGLSGPGELFF. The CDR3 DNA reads TGTGCCAGCAGCCAAGCCGGGGGCCTCAGCGGTCCCGGGGAGCTGTTTTTT.

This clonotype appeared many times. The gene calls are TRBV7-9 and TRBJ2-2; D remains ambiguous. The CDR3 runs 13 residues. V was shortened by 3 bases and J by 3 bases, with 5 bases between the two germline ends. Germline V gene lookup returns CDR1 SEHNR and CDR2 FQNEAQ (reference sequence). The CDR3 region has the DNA TGTGCCAGCAGCTTCACGGACACCGGGGAGCTGTTTTTT. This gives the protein CASSFTDTGELFF.

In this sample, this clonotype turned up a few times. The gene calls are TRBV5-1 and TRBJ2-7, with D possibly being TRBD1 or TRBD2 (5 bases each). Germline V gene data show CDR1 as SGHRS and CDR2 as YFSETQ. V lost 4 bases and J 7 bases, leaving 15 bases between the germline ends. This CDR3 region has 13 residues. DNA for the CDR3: TGCGCCAGCAGCCAGGACTGGGGGAAGGAGCAGTACTTC. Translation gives CASSQDWGKEQYF.

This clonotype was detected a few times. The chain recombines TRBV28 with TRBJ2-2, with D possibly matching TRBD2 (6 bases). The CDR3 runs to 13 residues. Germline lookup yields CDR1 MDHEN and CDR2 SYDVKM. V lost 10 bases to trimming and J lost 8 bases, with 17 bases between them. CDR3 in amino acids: CATSGLAGGELFF. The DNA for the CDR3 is TGTGCCACCTCCGGCCTGGCGGGAGGGGAGCTGTTTTTT.

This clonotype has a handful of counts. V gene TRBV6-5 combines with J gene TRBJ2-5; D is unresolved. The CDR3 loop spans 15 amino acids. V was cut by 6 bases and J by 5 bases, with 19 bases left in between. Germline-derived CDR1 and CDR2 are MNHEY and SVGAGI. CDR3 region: CASSKSSGLRETQYF. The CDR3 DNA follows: TGTGCCAGCAGCAAGTCTAGTGGGTTGAGGGAGACCCAGTACTTC.

The CDR3 spells CASSQAFQSSGAYF. In DNA form, the CDR3 reads TGTGCCAGCAGCCAAGCATTCCAGTCTAGCGGGGCTTACTTC. The chain joins TRBV3-1 to TRBJ2-7; 9 positions agree with TRBD2. Germline CDR1 and CDR2: LGHDT and YNNKEL (reference sequence). The CDR3 consists of 14 residues. V lost 1 base, J lost 13 bases, and 11 bases stayed unmatched.

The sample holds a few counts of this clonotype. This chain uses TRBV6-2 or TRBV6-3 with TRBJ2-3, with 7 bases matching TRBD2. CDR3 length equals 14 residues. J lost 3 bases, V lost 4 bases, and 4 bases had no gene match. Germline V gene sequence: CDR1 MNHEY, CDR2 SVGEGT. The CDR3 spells CASSSRTRTDTQYF. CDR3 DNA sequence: TGTGCCAGCAGTTCACGGACTAGGACAGATACGCAGTATTTT.

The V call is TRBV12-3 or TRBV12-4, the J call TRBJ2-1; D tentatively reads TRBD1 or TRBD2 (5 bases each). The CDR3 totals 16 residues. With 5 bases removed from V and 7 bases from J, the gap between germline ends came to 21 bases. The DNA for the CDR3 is TGTGCCAGCAGTCAACGTCGGGACCGGGGCGGGAATGAGCAGTTCTTC. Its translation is CASSQRRDRGGNEQFF.

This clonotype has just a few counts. The chain's CDR3 is CASSPGTQADTQYF. CDR3 sequence (DNA): TGCGCCAGCAGCCCCGGGACTCAGGCAGATACGCAGTATTTT. The V gene is TRBV5-1, the J gene TRBJ2-3, with D perhaps matching TRBD2 (6 bases). CDR3 length: 14 amino acids. V lost 4 bases and J 4 bases, leaving 13 bases between the germline ends. The germline gives CDR1 SGHRS, CDR2 YFSETQ.

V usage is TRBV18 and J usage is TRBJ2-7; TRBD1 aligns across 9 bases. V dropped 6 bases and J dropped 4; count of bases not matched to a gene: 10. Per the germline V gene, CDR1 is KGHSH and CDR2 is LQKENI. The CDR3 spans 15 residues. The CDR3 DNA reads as TGTGCCAGCTCGCTAGGACAGGGGAAACCATACGAGCAGTACTTC. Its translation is CASSLGQGKPYEQYF.

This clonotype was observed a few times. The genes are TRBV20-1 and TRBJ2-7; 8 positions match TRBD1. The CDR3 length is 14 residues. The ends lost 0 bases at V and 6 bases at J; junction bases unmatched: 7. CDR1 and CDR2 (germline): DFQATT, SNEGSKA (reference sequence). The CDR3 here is CSARDFTGGTEQYF. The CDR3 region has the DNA TGCAGTGCTAGAGATTTTACAGGGGGTACCGAGCAGTACTTC.

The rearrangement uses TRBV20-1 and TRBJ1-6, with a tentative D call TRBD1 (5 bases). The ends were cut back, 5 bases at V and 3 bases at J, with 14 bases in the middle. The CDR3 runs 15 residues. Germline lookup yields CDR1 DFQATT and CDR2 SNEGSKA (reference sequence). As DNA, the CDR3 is TGCAGTGCTCCCCCCCAGGGAAACTATAATTCACCCCTCCACTTT. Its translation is CSAPPQGNYNSPLHF.

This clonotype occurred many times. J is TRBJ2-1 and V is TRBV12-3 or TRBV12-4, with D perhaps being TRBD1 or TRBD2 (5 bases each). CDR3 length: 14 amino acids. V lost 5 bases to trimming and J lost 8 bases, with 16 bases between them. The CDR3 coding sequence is TGTGCCAGCAGTACCGGGACCTTGGGCGATGAGCAGTTCTTC. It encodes CASSTGTLGDEQFF.

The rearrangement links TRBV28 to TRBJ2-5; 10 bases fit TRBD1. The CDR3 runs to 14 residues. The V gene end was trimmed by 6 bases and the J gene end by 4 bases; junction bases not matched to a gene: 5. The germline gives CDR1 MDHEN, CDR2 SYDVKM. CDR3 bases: TGTGCCAGCAGCACCTGGGACAGGGGAGAGACCCAGTACTTC. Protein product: CASSTWDRGETQYF.

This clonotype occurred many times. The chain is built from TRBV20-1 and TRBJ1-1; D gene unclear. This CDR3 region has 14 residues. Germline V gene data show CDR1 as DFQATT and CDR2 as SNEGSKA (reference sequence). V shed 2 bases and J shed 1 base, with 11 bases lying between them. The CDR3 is CSARKRYWNTEAFF. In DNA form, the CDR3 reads TGCAGTGCTAGAAAGCGCTATTGGAACACTGAAGCTTTCTTT.